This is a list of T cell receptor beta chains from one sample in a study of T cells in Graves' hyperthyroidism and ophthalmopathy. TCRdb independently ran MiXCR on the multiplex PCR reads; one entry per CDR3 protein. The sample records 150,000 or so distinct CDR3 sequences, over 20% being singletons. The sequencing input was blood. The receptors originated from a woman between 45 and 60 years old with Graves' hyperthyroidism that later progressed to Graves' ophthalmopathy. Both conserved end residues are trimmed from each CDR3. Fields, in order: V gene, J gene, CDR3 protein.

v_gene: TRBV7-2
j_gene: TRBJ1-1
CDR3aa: ASSQDWVGGDTEAF

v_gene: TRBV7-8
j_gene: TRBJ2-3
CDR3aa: ASAGLAGGRTDTQY

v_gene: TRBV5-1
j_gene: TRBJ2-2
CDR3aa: ASRPGTVNTGELF

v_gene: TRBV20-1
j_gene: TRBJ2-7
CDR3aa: SARDFRQDYEQY

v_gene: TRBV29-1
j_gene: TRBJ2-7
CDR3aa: SVVPTSGRIYEQY

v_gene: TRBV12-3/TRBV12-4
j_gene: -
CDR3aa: ASLDDRAFAYEQF

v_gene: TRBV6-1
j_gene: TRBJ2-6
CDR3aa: ASSERGWGTGSGANVLT

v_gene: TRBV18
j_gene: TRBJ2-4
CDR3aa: ASSPGAEAKNIQY

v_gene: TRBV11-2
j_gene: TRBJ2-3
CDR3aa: ASSSVSDTQY

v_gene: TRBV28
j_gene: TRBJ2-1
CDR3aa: ASSLWASGDNEQF

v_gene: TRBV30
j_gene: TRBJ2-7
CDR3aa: AWSRGAAARGNEQY